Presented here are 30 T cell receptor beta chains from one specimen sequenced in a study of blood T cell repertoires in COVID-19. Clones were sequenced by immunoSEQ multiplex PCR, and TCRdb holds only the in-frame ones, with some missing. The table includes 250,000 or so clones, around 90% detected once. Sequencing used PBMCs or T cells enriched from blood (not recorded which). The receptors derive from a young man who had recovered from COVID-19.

The CDR3 DNA reads as TGCGCCAGCAGCTCAACCTACTCACTTAGAAATAAGGGAGATGGAGAGACCCAGTACTTC. Translated: CASSSTYSLRNKGDGETQYF. This chain links TRBV5-1 with TRBJ2-5, with TRBD2 as a possible D gene (5 bases). CDR1 is SGHRS, CDR2 YFSETQ, per germline. V dropped 3 bases and J dropped 4 bases, with 31 bases sitting between them. The CDR3 sequence is 20 residues long.

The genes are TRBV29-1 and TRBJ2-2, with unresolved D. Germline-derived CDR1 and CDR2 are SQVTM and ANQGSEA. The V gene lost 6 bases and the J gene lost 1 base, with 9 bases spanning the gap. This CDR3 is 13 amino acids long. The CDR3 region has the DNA TGCAGCGTGAGGCAGCTGAACACCGGGGAGCTGTTTTTT. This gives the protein CSVRQLNTGELFF.

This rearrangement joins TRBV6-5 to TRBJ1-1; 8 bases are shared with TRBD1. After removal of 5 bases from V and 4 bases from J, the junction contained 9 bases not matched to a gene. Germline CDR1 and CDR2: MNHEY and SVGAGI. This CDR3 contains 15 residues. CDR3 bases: TGTGCCAGCAGTCGGGACAGGAGAAGGAGCACTGAAGCTTTCTTT. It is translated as CASSRDRRRSTEAFF.

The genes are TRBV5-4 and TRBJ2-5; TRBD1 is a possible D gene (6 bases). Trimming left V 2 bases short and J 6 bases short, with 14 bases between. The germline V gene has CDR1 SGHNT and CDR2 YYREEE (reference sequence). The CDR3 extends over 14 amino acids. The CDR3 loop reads CASSFYGGGKTQYF. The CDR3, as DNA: TGTGCCAGCAGCTTCTATGGGGGCGGAAAGACCCAGTACTTC.

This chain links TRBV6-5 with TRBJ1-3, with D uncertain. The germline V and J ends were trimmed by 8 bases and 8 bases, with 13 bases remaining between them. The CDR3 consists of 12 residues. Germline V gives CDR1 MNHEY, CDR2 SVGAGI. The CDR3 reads CASRSDGDTIYF. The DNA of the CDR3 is TGTGCCAGCCGTTCTGACGGGGACACCATATATTTT.

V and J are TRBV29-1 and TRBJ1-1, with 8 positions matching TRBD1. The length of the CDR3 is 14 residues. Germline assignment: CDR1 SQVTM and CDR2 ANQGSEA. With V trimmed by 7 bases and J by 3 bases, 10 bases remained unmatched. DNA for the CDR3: TGCAGCGCAACGGAGGACAGGGTCGACACTGAAGCTTTCTTT. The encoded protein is CSATEDRVDTEAFF.

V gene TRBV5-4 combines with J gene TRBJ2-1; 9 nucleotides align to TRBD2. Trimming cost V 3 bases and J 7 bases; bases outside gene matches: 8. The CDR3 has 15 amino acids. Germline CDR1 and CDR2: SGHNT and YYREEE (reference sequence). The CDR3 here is CASSSTAGGPNEQFF. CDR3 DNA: TGTGCCAGCAGCTCGACTGCGGGGGGGCCTAATGAGCAGTTCTTC. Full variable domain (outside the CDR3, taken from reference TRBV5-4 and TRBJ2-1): ETGVTQSPTHLIKTRGQQVTLRCSSQSGHNTVSWYQQALGQGPQFIFQYYREEENGRGNFPPRFSGLQFPNYSSELNVNALELDDSALYLCASSSTAGGPNEQFFGPGTRLTVL.

CDR3 DNA: TGTGCCAGCAGTTACCGCGGAGGCTCCTACGAGCAGTACTTC. This translates into CASSYRGGSYEQYF. The rearrangement links TRBV6-5 to TRBJ2-7; weak D call: TRBD2 (5 bases). The CDR3 runs to 14 residues. V lost 2 bases and J lost 0, with 8 bases in between. Germline V gene sequence: CDR1 MNHEY, CDR2 SVGAGI.

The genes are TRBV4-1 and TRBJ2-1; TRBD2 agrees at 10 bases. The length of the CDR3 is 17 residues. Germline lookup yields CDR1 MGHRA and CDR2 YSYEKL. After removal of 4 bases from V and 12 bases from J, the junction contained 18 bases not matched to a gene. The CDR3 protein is CASSPSIQAGGFGGQFF. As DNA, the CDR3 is TGCGCCAGCAGCCCCTCCATACAAGCGGGAGGGTTTGGGGGGCAGTTCTTC.

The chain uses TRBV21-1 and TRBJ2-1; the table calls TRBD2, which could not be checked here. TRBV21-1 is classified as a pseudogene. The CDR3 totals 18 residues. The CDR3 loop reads CASSKISGRASRCNEQFF. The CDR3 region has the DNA TGTGCCAGCAGCAAAATTAGCGGGAGGGCCTCTAGGTGCAATGAGCAGTTCTTC.

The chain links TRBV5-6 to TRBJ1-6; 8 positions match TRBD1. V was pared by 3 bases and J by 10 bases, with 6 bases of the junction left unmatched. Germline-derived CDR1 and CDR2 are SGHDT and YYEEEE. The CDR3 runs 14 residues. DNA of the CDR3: TGTGCCAGCAGCTCTCGGACAGGGAGATCACCCCTCCACTTT. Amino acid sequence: CASSSRTGRSPLHF.

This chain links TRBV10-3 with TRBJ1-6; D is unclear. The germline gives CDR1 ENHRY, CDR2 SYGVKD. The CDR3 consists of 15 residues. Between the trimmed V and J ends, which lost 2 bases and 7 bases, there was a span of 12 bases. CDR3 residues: CAISEPRDFNSPLHF. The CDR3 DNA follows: TGTGCCATCAGTGAGCCACGGGATTTCAATTCACCCCTCCACTTT.

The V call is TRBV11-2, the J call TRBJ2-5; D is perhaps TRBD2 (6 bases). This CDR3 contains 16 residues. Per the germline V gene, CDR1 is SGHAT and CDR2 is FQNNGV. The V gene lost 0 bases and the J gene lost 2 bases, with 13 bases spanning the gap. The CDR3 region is CASSLDTGVIQETQYF. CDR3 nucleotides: TGTGCCAGCAGCTTAGATACGGGGGTTATACAAGAGACCCAGTACTTC.

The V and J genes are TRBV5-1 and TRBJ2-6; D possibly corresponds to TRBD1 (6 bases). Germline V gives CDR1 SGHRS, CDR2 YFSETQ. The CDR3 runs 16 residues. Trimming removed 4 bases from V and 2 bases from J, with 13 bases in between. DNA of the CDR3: TGCGCCAGCAGCCGACAGGTAGGGACTGGGGCCAACGTCCTGACTTTC. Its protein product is CASSRQVGTGANVLTF.

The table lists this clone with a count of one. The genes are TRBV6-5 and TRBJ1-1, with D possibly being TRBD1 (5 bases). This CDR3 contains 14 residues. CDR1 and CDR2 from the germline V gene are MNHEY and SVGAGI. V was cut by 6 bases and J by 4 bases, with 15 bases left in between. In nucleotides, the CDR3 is TGTGCCAGCAGGTGGGGGGTTTCGGGCACTGAAGCTTTCTTT. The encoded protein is CASRWGVSGTEAFF.

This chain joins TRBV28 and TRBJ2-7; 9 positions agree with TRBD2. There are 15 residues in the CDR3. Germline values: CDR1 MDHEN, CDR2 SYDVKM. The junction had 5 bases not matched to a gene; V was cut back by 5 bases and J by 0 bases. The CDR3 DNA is TGTGCCAGCAGTGGACGACTAGCGGTCTCCTACGAGCAGTACTTC. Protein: CASSGRLAVSYEQYF.

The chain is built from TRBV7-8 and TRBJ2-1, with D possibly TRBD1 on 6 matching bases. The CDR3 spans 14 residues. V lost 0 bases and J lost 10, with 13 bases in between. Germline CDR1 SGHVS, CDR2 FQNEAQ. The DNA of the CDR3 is TGTGCCAGCAGCTTAGCGTTTACAGGGAACGAGCAGTTCTTC. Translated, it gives CASSLAFTGNEQFF.

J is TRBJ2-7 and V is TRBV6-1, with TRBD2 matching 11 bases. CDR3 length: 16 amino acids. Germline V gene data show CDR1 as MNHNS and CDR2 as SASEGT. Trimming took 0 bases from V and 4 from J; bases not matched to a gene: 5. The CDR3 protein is CASSEAGTSGSYEQYF. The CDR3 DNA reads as TGTGCCAGCAGTGAAGCCGGGACTAGCGGATCGTACGAGCAGTACTTC.

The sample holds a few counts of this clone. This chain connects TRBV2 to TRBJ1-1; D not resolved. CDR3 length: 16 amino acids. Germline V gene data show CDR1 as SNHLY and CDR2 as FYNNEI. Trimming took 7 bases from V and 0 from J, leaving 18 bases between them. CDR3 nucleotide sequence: TGTGCCAGCACCCTCCGGGTCGGCAGAGTGAACACTGAAGCTTTCTTT. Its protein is CASTLRVGRVNTEAFF.

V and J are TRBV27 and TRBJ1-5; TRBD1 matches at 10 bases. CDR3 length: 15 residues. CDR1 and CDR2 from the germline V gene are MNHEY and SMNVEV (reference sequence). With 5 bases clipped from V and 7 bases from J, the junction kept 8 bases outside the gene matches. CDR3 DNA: TGTGCCAGCAGTCAAGACAGGGGGCTGCGCCAGCCCCAGCATTTT. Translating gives CASSQDRGLRQPQHF.

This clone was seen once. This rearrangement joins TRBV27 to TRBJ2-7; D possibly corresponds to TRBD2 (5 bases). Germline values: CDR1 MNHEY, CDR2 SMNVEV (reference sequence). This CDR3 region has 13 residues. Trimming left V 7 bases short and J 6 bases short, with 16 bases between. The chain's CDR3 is CASTYSLGGEQYF. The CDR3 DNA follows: TGTGCCAGCACATATTCACTAGGAGGCGAGCAGTACTTC.

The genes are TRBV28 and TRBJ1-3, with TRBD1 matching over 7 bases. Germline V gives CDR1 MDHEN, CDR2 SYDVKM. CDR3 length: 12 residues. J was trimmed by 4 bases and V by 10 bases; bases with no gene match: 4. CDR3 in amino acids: CATVGQGNTIYF. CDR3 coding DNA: TGTGCCACCGTGGGACAGGGAAACACCATATATTTT.

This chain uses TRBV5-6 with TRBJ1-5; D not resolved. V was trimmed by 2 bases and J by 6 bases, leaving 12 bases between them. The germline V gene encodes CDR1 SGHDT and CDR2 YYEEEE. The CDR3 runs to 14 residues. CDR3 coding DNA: TGTGCCAGCAGCTTTTTCGACTCCCGTCAGCCCCAGCATTTT. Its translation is CASSFFDSRQPQHF. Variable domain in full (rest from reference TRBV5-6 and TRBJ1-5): DAGVTQSPTHLIKTRGQQVTLRCSPKSGHDTVSWYQQALGQGPQFIFQYYEEEERQRGNFPDRFSGHQFPNYSSELNVNALLLGDSALYLCASSFFDSRQPQHFGDGTRLSIL.

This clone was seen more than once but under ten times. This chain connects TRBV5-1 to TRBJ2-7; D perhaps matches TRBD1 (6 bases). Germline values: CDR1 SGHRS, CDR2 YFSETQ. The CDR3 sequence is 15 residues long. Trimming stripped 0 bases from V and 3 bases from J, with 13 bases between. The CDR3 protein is CASSLVSGGDYEQYF. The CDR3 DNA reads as TGCGCCAGCAGCTTGGTATCTGGGGGCGACTACGAGCAGTACTTC.

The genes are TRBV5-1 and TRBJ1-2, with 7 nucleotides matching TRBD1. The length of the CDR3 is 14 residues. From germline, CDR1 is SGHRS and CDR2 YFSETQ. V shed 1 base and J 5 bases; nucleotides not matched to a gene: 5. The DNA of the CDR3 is TGCGCCAGCAGCTTGTCGGCAGGGGGTTATGGCTACACCTTC. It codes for CASSLSAGGYGYTF.

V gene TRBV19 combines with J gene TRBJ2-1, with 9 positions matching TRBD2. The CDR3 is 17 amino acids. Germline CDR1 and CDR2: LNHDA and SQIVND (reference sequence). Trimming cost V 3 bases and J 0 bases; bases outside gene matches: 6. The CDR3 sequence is CASSIISGRGSYNEQFF. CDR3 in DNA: TGTGCCAGTAGTATTATTAGCGGGAGAGGCTCCTACAATGAGCAGTTCTTC.

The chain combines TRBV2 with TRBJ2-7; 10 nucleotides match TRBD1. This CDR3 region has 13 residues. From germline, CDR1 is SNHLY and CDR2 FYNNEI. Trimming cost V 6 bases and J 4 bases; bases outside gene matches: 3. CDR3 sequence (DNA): TGTGCCAGCAGCGGGACAGGGGCGTACGAGCAGTACTTC. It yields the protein CASSGTGAYEQYF.

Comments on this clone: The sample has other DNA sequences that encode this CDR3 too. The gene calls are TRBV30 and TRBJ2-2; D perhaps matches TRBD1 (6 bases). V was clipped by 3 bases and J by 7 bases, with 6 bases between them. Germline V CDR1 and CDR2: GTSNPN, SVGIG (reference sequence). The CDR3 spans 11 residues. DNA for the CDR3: TGTGCCTGGAGCAGGGGCGGGGAGCTGTTTTTT. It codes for CAWSRGGELFF.

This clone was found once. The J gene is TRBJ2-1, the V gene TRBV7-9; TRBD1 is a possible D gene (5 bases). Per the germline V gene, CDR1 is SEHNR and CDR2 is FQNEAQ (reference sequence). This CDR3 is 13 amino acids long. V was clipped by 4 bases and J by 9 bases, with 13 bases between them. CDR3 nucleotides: TGTGCCAGCAGCTACCCAACCCAGGGTGAGCAGTTCTTC. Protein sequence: CASSYPTQGEQFF.

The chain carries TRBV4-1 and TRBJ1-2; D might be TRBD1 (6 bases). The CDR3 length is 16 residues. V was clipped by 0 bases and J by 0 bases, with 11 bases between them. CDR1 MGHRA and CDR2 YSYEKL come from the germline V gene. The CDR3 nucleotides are TGCGCCAGCAGCCAAGAAAAAAACAGGGCTAACTATGGCTACACCTTC. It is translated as CASSQEKNRANYGYTF.